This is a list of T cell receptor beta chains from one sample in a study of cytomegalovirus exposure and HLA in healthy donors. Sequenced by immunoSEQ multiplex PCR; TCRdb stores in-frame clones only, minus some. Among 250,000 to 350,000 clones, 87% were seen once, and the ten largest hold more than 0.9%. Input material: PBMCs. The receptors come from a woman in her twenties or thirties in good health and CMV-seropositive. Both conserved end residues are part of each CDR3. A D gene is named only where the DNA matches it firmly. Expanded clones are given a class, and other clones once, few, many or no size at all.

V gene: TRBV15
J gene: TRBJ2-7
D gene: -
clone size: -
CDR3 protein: CATSGSISSEQYF
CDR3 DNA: TGTGCCACCAGCGGCAGTATTAGTAGCGAGCAGTACTTC

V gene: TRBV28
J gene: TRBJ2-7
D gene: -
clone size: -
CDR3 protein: CASRSLGARLYEQYF
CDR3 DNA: TGTGCCAGCAGGTCGTTAGGCGCCAGGTTATACGAGCAGTACTTC

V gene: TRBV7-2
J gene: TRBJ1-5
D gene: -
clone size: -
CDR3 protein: CASSLGQINQPQHF
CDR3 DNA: TGTGCCAGCAGCTTGGGGCAAATCAATCAGCCCCAGCATTTT

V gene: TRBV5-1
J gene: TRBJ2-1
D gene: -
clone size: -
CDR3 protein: CASSSEERRDNEQFF
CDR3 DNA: TGCGCCAGCAGCTCAGAGGAGCGGAGGGACAATGAGCAGTTCTTC

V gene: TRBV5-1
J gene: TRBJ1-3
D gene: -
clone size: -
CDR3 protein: CASADGRGDTIYF
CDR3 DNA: TGCGCCAGCGCGGACGGCCGAGGCGACACCATATATTTT

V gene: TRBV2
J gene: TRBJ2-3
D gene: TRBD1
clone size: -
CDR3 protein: CASSFDRGGPDTQYF
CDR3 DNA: TGTGCCAGCAGTTTCGACAGGGGTGGCCCAGATACGCAGTATTTT

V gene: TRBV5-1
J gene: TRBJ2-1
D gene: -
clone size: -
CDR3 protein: CASSLFERALYNEQFF
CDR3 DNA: TGCGCCAGCAGCCTTTTTGAGCGGGCGCTTTACAATGAGCAGTTCTTC

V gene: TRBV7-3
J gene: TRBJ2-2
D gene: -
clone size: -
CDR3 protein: CASRRTSTGELFF
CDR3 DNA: TGTGCCAGCAGACGAACTAGCACCGGGGAGCTGTTTTTT

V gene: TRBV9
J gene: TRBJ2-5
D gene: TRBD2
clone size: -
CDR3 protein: CASSVSGGQETQYF
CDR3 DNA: TGTGCCAGCAGCGTGAGCGGGGGCCAAGAGACCCAGTACTTC

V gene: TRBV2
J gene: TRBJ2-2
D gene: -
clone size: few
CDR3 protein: CASIVGSYTGELFF
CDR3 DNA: TGTGCCAGCATTGTAGGGTCTTACACCGGGGAGCTGTTTTTT

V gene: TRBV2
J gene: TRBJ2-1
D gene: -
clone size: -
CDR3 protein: CASTVGAINEQFF
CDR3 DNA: TGTGCCAGCACCGTCGGGGCCATCAATGAGCAGTTCTTC

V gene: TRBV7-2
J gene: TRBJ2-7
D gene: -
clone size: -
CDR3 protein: CASSLDVRDILRWDF
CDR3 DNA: TGTGCCAGCAGCTTAGATGTTCGGGATATCCTACGATGGGACTTC

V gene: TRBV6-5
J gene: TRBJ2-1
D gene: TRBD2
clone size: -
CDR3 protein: CASSLSAGGAGNEQFF
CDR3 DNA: TGTGCCAGCAGTTTAAGTGCGGGAGGCGCGGGGAATGAGCAGTTCTTC

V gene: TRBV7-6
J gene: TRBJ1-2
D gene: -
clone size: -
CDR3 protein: CASSLGGAGYTF
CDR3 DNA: TGTGCCAGCAGCTTAGGAGGGGCTGGCTACACCTTC

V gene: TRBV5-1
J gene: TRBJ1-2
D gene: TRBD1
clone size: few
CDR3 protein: CASSLGTGGGYTF
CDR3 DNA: TGCGCCAGCAGCTTGGGGACAGGGGGCGGCTACACCTTC

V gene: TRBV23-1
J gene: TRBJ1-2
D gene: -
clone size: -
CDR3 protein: CASSPRLGQRNYGYTF
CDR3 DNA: TGCGCCAGCAGTCCTAGGCTTGGACAGCGGAACTATGGCTACACCTTC

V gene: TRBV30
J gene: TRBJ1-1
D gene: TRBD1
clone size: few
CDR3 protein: CAWSSTGDTEAFF
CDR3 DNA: TGTGCCTGGAGCTCGACAGGGGACACTGAAGCTTTCTTT